The T cell receptor beta chain described here comes from a study of preoperative IRX-2 immunotherapy in early breast cancer. In germline, CDR1 is SQVTM, CDR2 ANQGSEA. This CDR3 comprises 12 residues. Trimming took 4 bases from V and 5 from J, leaving 10 bases between them. The treatment denotes: preoperative locoregional IRX-2 cytokine immunotherapy. Patients received preoperative, locoregional IRX-2 cytokine immunotherapy in a phase Ib study. Measured with immunoSEQ multiplex PCR; TCRdb has only the in-frame clones, and not every one. The table lists more than 20,000 clones, about 77% of them singletons.

The source of this sequence is a human donor with breast cancer. The sequences come from lymph node tissue, collected before IRX-2 immunotherapy. The chain couples TRBV29-1 to TRBJ2-3; D remains unclear. CDR3: CSVASVGDTQYF. The CDR3 DNA reads as TGCAGCGTTGCCTCAGTAGGAGATACGCAGTATTTT.